A single sample is the source of the 12 T cell receptor beta chains below, sequenced in a study of regulatory T cells in long-lasting Graves disease. CDR3 regions were amplified by Arm-PCR using iRepertoire HTBI primers to build TCR beta libraries. Via MiXCR, TCRdb re-called the multiplex PCR reads, giving one row per CDR3 protein. The sample consists of 300,000 to 400,000 distinct CDR3 sequences, about a sixth of them appearing once. Time point noted: newly diagnosed GD, antithyroid drugs for less than 3 months. RNA from PBMCs was the source of the TCR library. These data were also filed under a second study, of T cells in Graves' hyperthyroidism and ophthalmopathy.

Sequenced material: peripheral blood mononuclear cells (PBMCs), taken at new diagnosis, from a patient treated with antithyroid drugs. The receptors were sampled from a man aged 35 to 55 with Graves disease.

This clonotype occurred a few times. The V call is TRBV18, the J call TRBJ2-2; 10 bases align to TRBD1. Germline V CDR1 and CDR2: KGHSH, LQKENI. The CDR3 extends over 15 amino acids. V lost 2 bases and J lost 5; bases outside the gene matches: 2. The CDR3 loop reads CASSPGQGVTGELFF. CDR3 bases: TGTGCCAGCTCACCAGGACAGGGGGTGACCGGGGAGCTGTTTTTT. Using reference TRBV18 and TRBJ2-2 for the parts outside the CDR3, the full variable domain is NAGVMQNPRHLVRRRGQEARLRCSPMKGHSHVYWYRQLPEEGLKFMVYLQKENIIDESGMPKERFSAEFPKEGPSILRIQQVVRGDSAAYFCASSPGQGVTGELFFGEGSRLTVL.

This chain connects TRBV28 to TRBJ1-4, with D unresolved. Germline CDR1 MDHEN, CDR2 SYDVKM. Trimming left V 6 bases short and J 7 bases short, with 15 bases between. This CDR3 region has 14 residues. The CDR3 coding sequence is TGTGCCAGCAGACCCGCCCCTGGAGGTGAAAAACTGTTTTTT. It yields the protein CASRPAPGGEKLFF.

With regard to this clonotype: The CDR3 carries no conserved terminal phenylalanine or tryptophan, so it likely arises from a read error. The genes are TRBV2 and TRBJ2-2; D not certain. The CDR3 is 13 residues long. V gave up 8 bases and J gave up 1 base, with 8 bases separating them. Germline CDR1 is SNHLY and CDR2 is FYNNEI. The CDR3 DNA sequence: TGTGCCAGCGTAGTGGGGAACACCGGGGAGCTGTTTTTG. Its protein is CASVVGNTGELFL.

At least ten counts were recorded for this clonotype. This chain uses TRBV6-1 with TRBJ2-7; 8 bases map to TRBD1. The V gene end was trimmed by 0 bases and the J gene end by 4 bases; junction bases not matched to a gene: 14. Germline assignment: CDR1 MNHNS and CDR2 SASEGT. This CDR3 contains 18 residues. CDR3 region: CASSEALLRDRPFYEQYF. The CDR3 DNA sequence: TGTGCCAGCAGTGAAGCGCTTCTGAGGGACAGGCCGTTTTACGAGCAGTACTTC.

This clonotype occurred many times. The chain couples TRBV9 to TRBJ2-5; no definite D call. Germline CDR1 is SGDLS and CDR2 is YYNGEE. This CDR3 contains 13 residues. Trimming took 2 bases from V and 2 from J, leaving 7 bases between them. This chain's CDR3 is CASSVSPQETQYF. For the CDR3, the DNA is TGTGCCAGCAGCGTGAGCCCTCAAGAGACCCAGTACTTC.

Ten or more counts support this clonotype. This rearrangement joins TRBV7-2 to TRBJ2-1; TRBD1 is a possible D gene (5 bases). CDR1 and CDR2 (germline): SGHTA, FQGNSA. V was trimmed by 4 bases and J by 7 bases, leaving 14 bases between them. The CDR3 covers 14 residues. The CDR3 coding sequence is TGTGCCAGCAGCTCTTTCTCAGGGTTAAATGAGCAGTTCTTC. Encoded protein: CASSSFSGLNEQFF. The full variable domain, rest sourced from reference TRBV7-2 and TRBJ2-1, is GAGVSQSPSNKVTEKGKDVELRCDPISGHTALYWYRQSLGQGLEFLIYFQGNSAPDKSGLPSDRFSAERTGGSVSTLTIQRTQQEDSAVYLCASSSFSGLNEQFFGPGTRLTVL.

The chain carries TRBV12-3 or TRBV12-4 and TRBJ1-4; no definite D call. The CDR3 contains 14 residues. The V gene lost 6 bases and the J gene lost 4 bases, with 12 bases spanning the gap. DNA for the CDR3: TGTGCCAGCAGGCCGGGTCGCCTTAATGAAAAACTGTTTTTT. Amino acids: CASRPGRLNEKLFF.

This clonotype came up a few times. The chain uses TRBV7-9 and TRBJ2-3; D not resolved. Germline CDR1 reads SEHNR; CDR2 reads FQNEAQ (reference sequence). The CDR3 sequence is 16 residues long. V lost 0 bases and J lost 2, with 12 bases in between. CDR3 sequence: CASSLAASRFTDTQYF. Written as DNA, the CDR3 is TGTGCCAGCAGCTTAGCGGCCAGTCGATTCACAGATACGCAGTATTTT.

This clonotype has a count of ten or more. This chain links TRBV5-1 with TRBJ2-1, with TRBD2 identical over 7 bases. The CDR3 totals 17 residues. J lost 6 bases, V lost 1 base, and 13 bases had no gene match. Per the germline V gene, CDR1 is SGHRS and CDR2 is YFSETQ. CDR3 in amino acids: CASSLSARTRKGNEQFF. CDR3 sequence (DNA): TGCGCCAGCAGCTTGTCGGCTCGGACTAGAAAAGGCAATGAGCAGTTCTTC.

The table lists this clonotype with many counts. V usage is TRBV7-9 and J usage is TRBJ2-1, with D perhaps matching TRBD2 (5 bases). The CDR3 consists of 15 residues. Trimming pared 5 bases from V and 1 base from J, leaving 12 bases between. Looked up from germline, CDR1 is SEHNR and CDR2 is FQNEAQ (reference sequence). CDR3 region: CASSPGEPSYNEQFF. The CDR3 DNA is TGTGCCAGCAGCCCTGGGGAGCCTTCCTACAATGAGCAGTTCTTC. The full variable domain, completed using reference TRBV7-9 and TRBJ2-1, is DTGVSQNPRHKITKRGQNVTFRCDPISEHNRLYWYRQTLGQGPEFLTYFQNEAQLEKSRLLSDRFSAERPKGSFSTLEIQRTEQGDSAMYLCASSPGEPSYNEQFFGPGTRLTVL.

CDR3 amino acids: CASSGTGLHEQYF. The CDR3 bases are TGCGCCAGCAGCGGTACAGGGTTACACGAGCAGTACTTC. The chain joins TRBV5-1 to TRBJ2-7; weak D call: TRBD1 (6 bases). CDR1 is SGHRS, CDR2 YFSETQ, per germline. Trimming left V 4 bases short and J 5 bases short, with 13 bases between. CDR3 size: 13 residues.

This clonotype has a count of ten or more. The rearrangement uses TRBV12-5 and TRBJ2-1; D perhaps matches TRBD1 (6 bases). V was pared by 6 bases and J by 7 bases, with 13 bases between. Per germline, CDR1 LGHNT and CDR2 FRNRAP. CDR3 length equals 13 residues. The CDR3 here is CASGPDSLNEQFF. CDR3 coding DNA: TGTGCTAGTGGCCCGGACAGTTTAAATGAGCAGTTCTTC. Full variable domain (outside the CDR3, taken from reference TRBV12-5 and TRBJ2-1): DARVTQTPRHKVTEMGQEVTMRCQPILGHNTVFWYRQTMMQGLELLAYFRNRAPLDDSGMPKDRFSAEMPDATLATLKIQPSEPRDSAVYFCASGPDSLNEQFFGPGTRLTVL.